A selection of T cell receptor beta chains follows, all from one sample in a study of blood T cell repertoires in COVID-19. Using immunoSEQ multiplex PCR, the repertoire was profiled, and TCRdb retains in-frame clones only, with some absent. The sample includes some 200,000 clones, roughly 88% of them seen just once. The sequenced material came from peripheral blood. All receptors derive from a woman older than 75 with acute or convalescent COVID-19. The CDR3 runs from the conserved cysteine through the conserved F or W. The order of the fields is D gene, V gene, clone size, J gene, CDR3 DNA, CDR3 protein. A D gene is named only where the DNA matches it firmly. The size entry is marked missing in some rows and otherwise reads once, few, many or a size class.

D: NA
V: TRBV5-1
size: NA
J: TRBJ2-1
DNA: TGCGCCAGCAGCTCGGACAGGCGGGAGGATGAGCAGTTCTTC
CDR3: CASSSDRREDEQFF

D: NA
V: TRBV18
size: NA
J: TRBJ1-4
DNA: TGTGCCAGCTCACCTATTAATAATGAAAAACTGTTTTTT
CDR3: CASSPINNEKLFF

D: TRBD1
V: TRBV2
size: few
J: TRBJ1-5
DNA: TGTGCCAGCAGTCTAGAGGGGACAGGGTTTCAGCCCCAGCATTTT
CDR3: CASSLEGTGFQPQHF

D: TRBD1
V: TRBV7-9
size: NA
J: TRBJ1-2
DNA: TGTGCCAGCAGCCTCAGGGGGTCCTATGGCTACACCTTC
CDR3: CASSLRGSYGYTF

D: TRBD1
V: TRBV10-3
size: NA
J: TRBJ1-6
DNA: TGTGCCATCAGGGGGACAGGGAGCTCCTATAATTCACCCCTCCACTTT
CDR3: CAIRGTGSSYNSPLHF

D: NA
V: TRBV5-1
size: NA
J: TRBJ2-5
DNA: TGCGCCAGCAGCTTGCTCGGGGAAAAGACCCAGTACTTC
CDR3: CASSLLGEKTQYF

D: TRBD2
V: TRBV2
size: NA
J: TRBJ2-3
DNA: TGTGCCAGCAGTTGGACTAGCGGCACAGATACGCAGTATTTT
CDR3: CASSWTSGTDTQYF

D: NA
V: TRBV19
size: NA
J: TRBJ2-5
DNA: TGTGCCAGTAGTTTTGGGAGGGGGGCGAAGGAGACCCAGTACTTC
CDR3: CASSFGRGAKETQYF

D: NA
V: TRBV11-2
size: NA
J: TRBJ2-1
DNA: TGTGCCAGCAGCTTAGTAGGACCAGGGGGGACTAGTGGGGAGCAGTTCTTC
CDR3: CASSLVGPGGTSGEQFF

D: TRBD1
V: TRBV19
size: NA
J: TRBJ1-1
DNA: TGTGCCAGTAGTATTGGACGGGACAGCTTGTCCACTGAAGCTTTCTTT
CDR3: CASSIGRDSLSTEAFF

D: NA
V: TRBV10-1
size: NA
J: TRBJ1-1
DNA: TGCGCCAGCAGTGAACAGGGGAACACTGAAGCTTTCTTT
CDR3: CASSEQGNTEAFF

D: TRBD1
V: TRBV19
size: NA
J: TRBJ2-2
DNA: TGTGCCAGTAGTATAGAACGGACAGGGGGCCACACCGGGGAGCTGTTTTTT
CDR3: CASSIERTGGHTGELFF

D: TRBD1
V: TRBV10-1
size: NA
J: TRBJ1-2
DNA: TGCGCCAGCAGAGTGGACAGGGGGCATGGCTACACCTTC
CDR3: CASRVDRGHGYTF

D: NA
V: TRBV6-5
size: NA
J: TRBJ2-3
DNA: TGTGCCAGCAGTTACCCCCTCAGGGCCGGAGATACGCAGTATTTT
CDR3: CASSYPLRAGDTQYF

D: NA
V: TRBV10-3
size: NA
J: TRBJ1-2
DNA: TGTGCCATCAGTGAGTCGAGTGGGGAGCCCTATGGCTACACCTTC
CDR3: CAISESSGEPYGYTF

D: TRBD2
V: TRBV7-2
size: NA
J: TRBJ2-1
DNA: TGTGCCAGCAGCTTAGCCGGACTAGCGGCTGATGAGCAGTTCTTC
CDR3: CASSLAGLAADEQFF

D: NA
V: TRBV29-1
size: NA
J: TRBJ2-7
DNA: TGCAGCGTGGCTCTCAGTGGGCAGCTCGTCTACGAGCAGTACTTC
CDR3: CSVALSGQLVYEQYF

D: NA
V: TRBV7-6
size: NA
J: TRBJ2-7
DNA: TGTGCCAGCAGCTTAGAAGGCGGAAGGGAGCAGTACTTC
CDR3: CASSLEGGREQYF

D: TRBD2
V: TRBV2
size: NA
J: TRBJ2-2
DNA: TGTGCCAGCAGTGTAGCGGGAGGGAACACCGGGGAGCTGTTTTTT
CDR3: CASSVAGGNTGELFF